This T cell receptor beta chain derives from a study of OX40 agonist ivuxolimab in advanced cancers. In germline, CDR1 is LNHNV, CDR2 YYDKDF (reference sequence). Trimming left V 0 bases short and J 4 bases short, with 11 bases between. This CDR3 is 15 amino acids long. TCRdb keeps only in-frame clones here, not all; method: immunoSEQ multiplex PCR. The data contain 50,000 to 70,000 clones, about nine tenths of them singletons. The sequence was collected from an adult with an advanced solid tumor such as melanoma, head and neck, liver or kidney cancer. The source was CD4+ or CD8+ T cells sorted from blood, collected in a trial of the OX40 agonist ivuxolimab. The J gene is TRBJ2-3, the V gene TRBV15, with a weak D call TRBD2 (6 bases). The DNA of the CDR3 is TGTGCCACCAGCAGAGATCCGGGGGAGGCAGATACGCAGTATTTT. Translating gives CATSRDPGEADTQYF.